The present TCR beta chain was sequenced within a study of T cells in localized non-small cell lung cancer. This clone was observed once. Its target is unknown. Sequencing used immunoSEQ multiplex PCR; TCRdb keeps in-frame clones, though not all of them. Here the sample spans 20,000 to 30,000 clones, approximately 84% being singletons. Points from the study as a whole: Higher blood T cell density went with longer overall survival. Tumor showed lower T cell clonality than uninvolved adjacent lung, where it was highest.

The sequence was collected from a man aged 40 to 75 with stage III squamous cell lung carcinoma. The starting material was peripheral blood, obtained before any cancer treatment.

CDR3 nucleotides: TGTGCCTGGAGTTTCGGAGGGGGCACAGATACGCAGTATTTT. This translates into CAWSFGGGTDTQYF. V gene TRBV30 combines with J gene TRBJ2-3; maybe TRBD2 (6 bases). The germline V and J ends were trimmed by 2 bases and 1 base, with 10 bases remaining between them. Germline V gene lookup returns CDR1 GTSNPN and CDR2 SVGIG (reference sequence). The CDR3 spans 14 residues.